Below are 20 T cell receptor beta chains sequenced from a single sample in a study of CD8+CD57+ T cells in acquired aplastic anemia. Both TCR beta VDJ combination and CDR3 sequence profiling were carried out. Genomic DNA was the template for this profiling. TCRdb itself ran the reads through MiXCR, one entry per CDR3 protein. The data contain some 210,000 distinct CDR3 sequences, 61% of them seen just once; the ten biggest clones take up about 31%. Input material: sorted CD4+, CD8+, or CD8+CD57+ T cells (not recorded which) from PBMCs. The receptors were sampled from a human donor in good health.

This clonotype appeared many times. The J gene is TRBJ2-6, the V gene TRBV24-1, with no clear D. This CDR3 is built from 18 residues. Trimming removed 4 bases at V and 0 bases at J, with 15 bases between. Per the germline V gene, CDR1 is KGHDR and CDR2 is SFDVKD. CDR3 sequence reads: CATSDLPHVGSGANVLTF. The CDR3, as DNA: TGTGCCACCAGTGACCTACCCCATGTGGGCTCTGGGGCCAACGTCCTGACTTTC.

This chain connects TRBV7-9 to TRBJ2-7; possible D gene TRBD2, 6 bases. Between the trimmed V and J ends, which lost 7 bases and 2 bases, there was a span of 15 bases. The CDR3 loop spans 14 amino acids. Germline lookup yields CDR1 SEHNR and CDR2 FQNEAQ (reference sequence). The CDR3 reads CASTPVGGTYEQYF. The CDR3 DNA reads as TGTGCCAGCACCCCGGTAGGAGGGACCTACGAGCAGTACTTC.

Note on this clonotype: The junction departs from germline at one end; a sequencing error may be responsible. CDR3 amino acids: CASSDRDGNPPLHF. The CDR3 region has the DNA TGTGCCAGCAGTGACAGGGACGGTAATCCACCCCTCCACTTT. The J gene is TRBJ1-6, the V gene TRBV25-1; possible D gene TRBD1, 5 bases. Germline lookup yields CDR1 MGHDK and CDR2 SYGVNS. The CDR3 has 14 residues.

V gene TRBV10-3 combines with J gene TRBJ1-6; D is unclear. V lost 3 bases to trimming and J lost 2 bases, with 8 bases between them. This CDR3 is built from 15 residues. Per germline, CDR1 ENHRY and CDR2 SYGVKD. CDR3 loop: CAISDSGAYNSPLHF. The CDR3 DNA reads as TGTGCCATCAGTGATTCCGGGGCCTATAATTCACCCCTCCACTTT.

J is TRBJ2-7 and V is TRBV2, with D possibly matching TRBD1 (6 bases). V lost 3 bases and J lost 6, with 21 bases in between. Per germline, CDR1 SNHLY and CDR2 FYNNEI. This CDR3 comprises 16 residues. CDR3 residues: CASSESRDIALIEQYF. The CDR3 DNA is TGTGCCAGCAGTGAGTCCCGGGACATCGCCCTTATCGAGCAGTACTTC.

The chain combines TRBV6-2 or TRBV6-3 with TRBJ2-7, with D hard to call. Trimming took off 2 bases at V and 1 base at J, with 9 bases between the two ends. The CDR3 has 14 residues. Germline loops: CDR1 MNHEY, CDR2 SVGEGT. Here the CDR3 DNA reads TGTGCCAGCAGTTACCTCCAGTCTTCCTACGAGCAGTACTTC. Its translation is CASSYLQSSYEQYF.

A word on this clonotype: This clone may be a read error of a much larger clone one base away. The genes are TRBV6-6 and TRBJ1-2, with 7 bases that match TRBD1. The CDR3 has 15 residues. Germline trimming cut 8 bases from V and 8 bases from J; bases unmatched to any gene: 17. Germline V gives CDR1 MNHNY, CDR2 SVGAGI (reference sequence). DNA for the CDR3: TGTGCCAGCGTAGAGGGGGCCCTACAGGCGACAGGCTACACCTTC. Translation gives CASVEGALQATGYTF.

The chain carries TRBV19 and TRBJ1-5; a weak D match, TRBD1 (5 bases). The CDR3 sequence is 14 residues long. The V gene's germline CDR1 is LNHDA and CDR2 SQIVND (reference sequence). Trimming took off 8 bases at V and 0 bases at J, with 11 bases between the two ends. The CDR3 nucleotides are TGTGCCAGTGGGGGAGAGGATAGCAATCAGCCCCAGCATTTT. This encodes CASGGEDSNQPQHF.

The chain uses TRBV7-8 and TRBJ2-7; TRBD2 aligns across 7 bases. CDR3 length equals 16 residues. Trimming at V came to 1 base and at J to 7 bases, leaving 13 bases not matched to a gene. The germline V gene encodes CDR1 SGHVS and CDR2 FQNEAQ. The DNA of the CDR3 is TGTGCCAGCAGCTTAGTGCCAGGGTTGGGGGGGGGTGAGCAGTACTTC. Protein product: CASSLVPGLGGGEQYF.

This clonotype was recorded a few times. With a much larger clone just one base away, this may be a read error. The chain links TRBV7-9 to TRBJ2-7; D perhaps matches TRBD1 (5 bases). V lost 5 bases to trimming and J lost 7 bases, with 15 bases between them. Germline V gene sequence: CDR1 SEHNR, CDR2 FQNEAQ (reference sequence). This CDR3 has 13 amino acids. The CDR3 DNA reads as TGTGCCAGCAGCGTGGACAACCGACCGGAGCAGTACTTC. Translation gives CASSVDNRPEQYF. Supplemented by reference TRBV7-9 and TRBJ2-7, the full variable domain reads DTGVSQNPRHKITKRGQNVTFRCDPISEHNRLYWYRQTLGQGPEFLTYFQNEAQLEKSRLLSDRFSAERPKGSFSTLEIQRTEQGDSAMYLCASSVDNRPEQYFGPGTRLTVT.

This clonotype was seen many times. The chain has TRBV5-6 and TRBJ2-7; D might be TRBD1 (6 bases). Germline V gene data show CDR1 as SGHDT and CDR2 as YYEEEE. V was clipped by 6 bases and J by 7 bases, with 20 bases between them. The CDR3 totals 14 residues. In DNA form, the CDR3 reads TGTGCCAGCACTCCAGGGGTTGTCCTACGAGAGCAGTACTTC. Protein sequence: CASTPGVVLREQYF.

The genes are TRBV11-2 and TRBJ2-1, with 15 bases fitting TRBD2. After removal of 3 bases from V and 0 bases from J, the junction contained 9 bases not matched to a gene. Germline CDR1 is SGHAT and CDR2 is FQNNGV. CDR3 length: 20 residues. This CDR3 is CASSFLGLAGGPSSYNEQFF. DNA of the CDR3: TGTGCCAGCAGCTTCCTCGGACTAGCGGGGGGGCCCAGCTCCTACAATGAGCAGTTCTTC.

J is TRBJ2-6 and V is TRBV10-1, with D uncertain. Germline values: CDR1 WNHNN, CDR2 SYGVQD (reference sequence). The CDR3 runs to 19 residues. Trimming removed 6 bases from V and 0 bases from J, with 21 bases in between. CDR3 sequence reads: CASRVLPDRISSGANVLTF. Here the CDR3 DNA reads TGCGCCAGCAGGGTCTTACCGGACCGTATTAGCTCTGGGGCCAACGTCCTGACTTTC.

The table lists this clonotype with a count of one. The chain combines TRBV2 with TRBJ2-5, with 9 bases aligning to TRBD1. J gave up 2 bases and V 6 bases, and 7 bases lay outside the gene matches. Germline V gene lookup returns CDR1 SNHLY and CDR2 FYNNEI. CDR3 length: 15 residues. The CDR3 loop is CASSRATGGQETQYF. As DNA, the CDR3 is TGTGCCAGCAGCAGAGCGACAGGGGGTCAAGAGACCCAGTACTTC.

About this clonotype: The junction departs from germline at one end; a sequencing error may be responsible. The V and J genes are TRBV5-4 and TRBJ2-1, with D maybe TRBD1 (6 bases). CDR1 and CDR2 (germline): SGHNT, YYREEE (reference sequence). The CDR3 extends over 14 amino acids. DNA for the CDR3: TGCGCCAGCAGCCAGAACAGGGCTCCAAGTGAGCAGTTCTTC. It specifies CASSQNRAPSEQFF.

On this clonotype itself: Relative to the germline gene, one junction end is altered; a read error may explain this. The chain combines TRBV7-6 with TRBJ2-6, with a weak D call TRBD1 (5 bases). Germline lookup yields CDR1 SGHVS and CDR2 FNYEAQ. The CDR3 has 16 residues. CDR3: CASSEFTIPGANVLTF. CDR3 nucleotide sequence: TGTGCCAGCAGCGAGTTTACGATACCTGGGGCCAACGTCCTGACTTTT.

J is TRBJ1-1 and V is TRBV4-1, with 7 bases that match TRBD1. The CDR3 covers 16 residues. Germline V gene sequence: CDR1 MGHRA, CDR2 YSYEKL. V lost 1 base to trimming and J lost 1 base; unmatched junction nucleotides: 6. The CDR3 DNA follows: TGCGCCAGCAGCCAAGGAGGGACAGATGCGAACACTGAAGCTTTCTTT. Amino acid sequence: CASSQGGTDANTEAFF.

This clonotype was seen a few times. The chain recombines TRBV25-1 with TRBJ2-2, with 11 bases matching TRBD1. The length of the CDR3 is 16 residues. The J segment lost 4 bases and the V segment lost 4 bases, leaving 5 bases of the junction unmatched. Germline V gene sequence: CDR1 MGHDK, CDR2 SYGVNS. CDR3 in amino acids: CASSVGQGAGTGELFF. CDR3 sequence (DNA): TGTGCCAGCAGTGTCGGACAGGGGGCAGGCACCGGGGAGCTGTTTTTT.

CDR3 sequence: CASSLRGSLSYEQYF. The CDR3, as DNA: TGTGCCAGCAGCTTAAGGGGTTCCCTCTCCTACGAGCAGTACTTC. The chain links TRBV7-2 to TRBJ2-7; D might be TRBD1 (5 bases). Germline V CDR1 and CDR2: SGHTA, FQGNSA. CDR3 size: 15 residues. V lost 2 bases and J lost 0, with 11 bases in between.

J is TRBJ1-5 and V is TRBV12-3 or TRBV12-4; unclear D gene. Between the trimmed V and J ends, which lost 6 bases and 2 bases, there was a span of 14 bases. This CDR3 has 15 residues. Here the CDR3 DNA reads TGTGCCAGCAGCCCCAAAGGGATTGGCAATCAGCCCCAGCATTTT. It is translated as CASSPKGIGNQPQHF.